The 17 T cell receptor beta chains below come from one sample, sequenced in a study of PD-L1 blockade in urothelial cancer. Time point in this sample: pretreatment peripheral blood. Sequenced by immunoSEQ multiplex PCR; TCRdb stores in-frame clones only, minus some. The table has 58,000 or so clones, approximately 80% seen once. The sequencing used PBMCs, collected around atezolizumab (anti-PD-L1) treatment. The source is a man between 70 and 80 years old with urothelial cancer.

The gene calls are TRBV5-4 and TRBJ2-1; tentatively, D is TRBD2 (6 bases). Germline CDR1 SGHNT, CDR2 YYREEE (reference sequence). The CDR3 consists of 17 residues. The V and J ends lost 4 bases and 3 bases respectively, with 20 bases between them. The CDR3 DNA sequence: TGTGCCAGCAGCCTGGTGTTGGGTAGCGGAGGCTACAATGAGCAGTTCTTC. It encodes CASSLVLGSGGYNEQFF.

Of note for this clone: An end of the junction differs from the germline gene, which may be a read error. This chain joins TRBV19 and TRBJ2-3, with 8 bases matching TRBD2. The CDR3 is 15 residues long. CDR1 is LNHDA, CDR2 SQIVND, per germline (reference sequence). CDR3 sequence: CASGMGREDPDTQYF. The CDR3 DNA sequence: TGTGCCAGTGGTATGGGGCGGGAGGACCCAGATACGCAGTATTTT.

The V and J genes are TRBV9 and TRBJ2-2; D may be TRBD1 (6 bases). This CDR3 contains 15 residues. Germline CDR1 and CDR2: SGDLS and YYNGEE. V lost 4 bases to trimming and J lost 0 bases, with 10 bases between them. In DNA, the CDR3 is TGTGCCAGCAGCAGGGACACGCCGAACACCGGGGAGCTGTTTTTT. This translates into CASSRDTPNTGELFF.

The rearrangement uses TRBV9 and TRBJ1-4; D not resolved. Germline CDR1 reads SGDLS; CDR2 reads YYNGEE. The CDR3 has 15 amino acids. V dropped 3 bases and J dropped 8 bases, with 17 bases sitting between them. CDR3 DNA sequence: TGTGCCAGCAGCGGCGGCTTCGGGTTGGCGGAAAAACTGTTTTTT. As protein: CASSGGFGLAEKLFF.

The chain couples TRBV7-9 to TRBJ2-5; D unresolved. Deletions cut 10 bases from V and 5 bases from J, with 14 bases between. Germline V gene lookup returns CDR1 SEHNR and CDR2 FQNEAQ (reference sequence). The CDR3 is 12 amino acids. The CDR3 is CATRGLSETQYF. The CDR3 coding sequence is TGTGCCACACGAGGTCTTTCGGAGACCCAGTACTTC.

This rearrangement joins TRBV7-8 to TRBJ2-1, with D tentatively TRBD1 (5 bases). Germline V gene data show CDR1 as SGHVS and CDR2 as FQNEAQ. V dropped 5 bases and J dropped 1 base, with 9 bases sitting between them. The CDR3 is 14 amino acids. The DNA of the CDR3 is TGTGCCAGCAGCCCGACAGCGTCCTACAATGAGCAGTTCTTC. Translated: CASSPTASYNEQFF.

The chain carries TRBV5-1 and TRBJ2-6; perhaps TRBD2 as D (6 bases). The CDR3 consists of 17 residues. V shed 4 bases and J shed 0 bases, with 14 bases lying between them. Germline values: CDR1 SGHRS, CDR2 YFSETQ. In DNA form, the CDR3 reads TGCGCCAGCAGCATTGGCGGGATAGACTCTGGGGCCAACGTCCTGACTTTC. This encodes CASSIGGIDSGANVLTF. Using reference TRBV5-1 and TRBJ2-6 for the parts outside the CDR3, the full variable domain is KAGVTQTPRYLIKTRGQQVTLSCSPISGHRSVSWYQQTPGQGLQFLFEYFSETQRNKGNFPGRFSGRQFSNSRSEMNVSTLELGDSALYLCASSIGGIDSGANVLTFGAGSRLTVL.

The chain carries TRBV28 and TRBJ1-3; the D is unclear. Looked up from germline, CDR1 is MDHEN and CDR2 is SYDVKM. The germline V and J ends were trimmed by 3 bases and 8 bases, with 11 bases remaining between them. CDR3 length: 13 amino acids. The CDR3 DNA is TGTGCCAGCAGTTTGGGAGGGAGGGACACCATATATTTT. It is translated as CASSLGGRDTIYF.

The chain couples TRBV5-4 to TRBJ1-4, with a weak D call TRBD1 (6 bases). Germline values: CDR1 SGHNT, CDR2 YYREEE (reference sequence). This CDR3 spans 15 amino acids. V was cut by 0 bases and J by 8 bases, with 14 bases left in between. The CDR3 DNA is TGTGCCAGCAGCTTGGAGGGGGAAGAAGGGGAAAAACTGTTTTTT. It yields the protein CASSLEGEEGEKLFF.

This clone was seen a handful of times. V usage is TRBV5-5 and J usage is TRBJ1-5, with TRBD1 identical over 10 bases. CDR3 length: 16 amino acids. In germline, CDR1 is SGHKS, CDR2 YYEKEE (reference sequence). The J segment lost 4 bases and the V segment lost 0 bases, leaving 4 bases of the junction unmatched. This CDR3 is CASSLGDRGGNQPQHF. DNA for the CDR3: TGTGCCAGCAGCTTGGGGGACAGGGGTGGAAATCAGCCCCAGCATTTT.

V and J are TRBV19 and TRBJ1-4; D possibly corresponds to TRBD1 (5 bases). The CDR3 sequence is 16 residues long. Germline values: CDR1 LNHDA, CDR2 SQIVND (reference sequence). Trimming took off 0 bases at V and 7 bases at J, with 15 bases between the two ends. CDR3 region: CASSIDSGSHSEKLFF. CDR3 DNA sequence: TGTGCCAGTAGTATAGACTCAGGGTCCCACTCTGAAAAACTGTTTTTT.

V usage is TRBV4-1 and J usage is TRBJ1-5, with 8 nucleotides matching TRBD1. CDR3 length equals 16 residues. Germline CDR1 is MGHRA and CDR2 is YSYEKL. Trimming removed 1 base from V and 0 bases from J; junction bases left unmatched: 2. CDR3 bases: TGCGCCAGCAGCCAAGGGACAGGGTATAGCAATCAGCCCCAGCATTTT. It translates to CASSQGTGYSNQPQHF.

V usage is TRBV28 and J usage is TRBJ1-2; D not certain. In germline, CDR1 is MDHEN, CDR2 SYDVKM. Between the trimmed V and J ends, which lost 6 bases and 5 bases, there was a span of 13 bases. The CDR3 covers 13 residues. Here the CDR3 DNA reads TGTGCCAGCAGCGGCGGCGGAGTTTATGGCTACACCTTC. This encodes CASSGGGVYGYTF.

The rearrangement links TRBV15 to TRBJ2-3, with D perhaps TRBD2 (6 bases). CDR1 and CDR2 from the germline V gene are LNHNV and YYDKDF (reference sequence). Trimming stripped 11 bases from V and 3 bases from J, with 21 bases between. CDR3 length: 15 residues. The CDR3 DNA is TGTGCCCCAAATAGGGACTCCCCCGGGACAGATACGCAGTATTTT. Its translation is CAPNRDSPGTDTQYF.

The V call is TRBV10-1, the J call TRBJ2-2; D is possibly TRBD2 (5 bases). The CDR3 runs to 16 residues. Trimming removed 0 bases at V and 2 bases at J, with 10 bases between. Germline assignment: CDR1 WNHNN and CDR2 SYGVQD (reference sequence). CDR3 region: CASSESRAGNTGELFF. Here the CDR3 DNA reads TGCGCCAGCAGTGAGTCGCGGGCTGGAAACACCGGGGAGCTGTTTTTT.

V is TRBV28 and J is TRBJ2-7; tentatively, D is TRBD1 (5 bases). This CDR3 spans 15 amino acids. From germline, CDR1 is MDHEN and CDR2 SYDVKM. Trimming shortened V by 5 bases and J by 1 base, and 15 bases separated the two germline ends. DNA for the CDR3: TGTGCCAGCAGTCCCCCTCCGAAGGGGTCCTACGAGCAGTACTTC. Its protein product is CASSPPPKGSYEQYF.

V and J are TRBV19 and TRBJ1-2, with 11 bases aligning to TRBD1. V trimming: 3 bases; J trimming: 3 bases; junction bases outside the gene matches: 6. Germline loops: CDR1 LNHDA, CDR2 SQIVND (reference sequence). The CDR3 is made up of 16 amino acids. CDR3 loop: CASSILRDRGYYGYTF. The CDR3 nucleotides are TGTGCCAGTAGTATCCTTCGGGACAGGGGGTACTATGGCTACACCTTC. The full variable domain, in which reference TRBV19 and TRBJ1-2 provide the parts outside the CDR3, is DGGITQSPKYLFRKEGQNVTLSCEQNLNHDAMYWYRQDPGQGLRLIYYSQIVNDFQKGDIAEGYSVSREKKESFPLTVTSAQKNPTAFYLCASSILRDRGYYGYTFGSGTRLTVV.